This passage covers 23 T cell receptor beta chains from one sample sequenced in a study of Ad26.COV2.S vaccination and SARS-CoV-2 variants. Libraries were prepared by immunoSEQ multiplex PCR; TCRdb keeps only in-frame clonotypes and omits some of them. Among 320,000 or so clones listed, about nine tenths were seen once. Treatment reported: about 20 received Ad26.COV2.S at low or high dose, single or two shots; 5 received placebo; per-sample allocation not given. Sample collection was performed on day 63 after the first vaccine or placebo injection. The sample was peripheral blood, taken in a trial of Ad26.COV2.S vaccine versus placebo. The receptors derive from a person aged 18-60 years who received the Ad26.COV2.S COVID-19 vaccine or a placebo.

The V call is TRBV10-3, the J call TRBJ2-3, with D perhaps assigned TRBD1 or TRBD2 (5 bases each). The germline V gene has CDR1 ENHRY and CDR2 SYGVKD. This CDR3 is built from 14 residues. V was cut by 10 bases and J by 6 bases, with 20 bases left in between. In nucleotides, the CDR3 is TGTGCCACCTCCGGGACCTTGAATGTGGATACGCAGTATTTT. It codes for CATSGTLNVDTQYF.

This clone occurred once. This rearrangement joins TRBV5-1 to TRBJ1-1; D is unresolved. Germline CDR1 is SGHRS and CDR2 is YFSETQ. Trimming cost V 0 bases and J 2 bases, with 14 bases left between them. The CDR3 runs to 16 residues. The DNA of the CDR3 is TGCGCCAGCAGCTTGGAGTTAGGGCTCCATAACACTGAAGCTTTCTTT. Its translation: CASSLELGLHNTEAFF.

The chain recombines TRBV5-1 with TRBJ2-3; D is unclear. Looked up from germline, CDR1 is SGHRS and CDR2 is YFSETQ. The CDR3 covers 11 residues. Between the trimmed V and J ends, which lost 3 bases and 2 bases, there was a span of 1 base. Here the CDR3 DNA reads TGCGCCAGCAGCTACACAGATACGCAGTATTTT. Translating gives CASSYTDTQYF.

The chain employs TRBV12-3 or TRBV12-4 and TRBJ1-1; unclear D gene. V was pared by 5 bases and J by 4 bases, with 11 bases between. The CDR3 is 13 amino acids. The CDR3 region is CASSPVGSTEAFF. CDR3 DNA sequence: TGTGCCAGCAGTCCCGTCGGATCCACTGAAGCTTTCTTT.

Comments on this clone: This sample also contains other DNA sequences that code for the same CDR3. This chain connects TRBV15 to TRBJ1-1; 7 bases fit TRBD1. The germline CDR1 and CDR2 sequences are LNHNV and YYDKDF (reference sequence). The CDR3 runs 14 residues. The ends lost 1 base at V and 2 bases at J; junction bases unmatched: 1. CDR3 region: CATSRGDRNTEAFF. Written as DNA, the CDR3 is TGTGCCACCAGCAGAGGGGACAGAAACACTGAAGCTTTCTTT.

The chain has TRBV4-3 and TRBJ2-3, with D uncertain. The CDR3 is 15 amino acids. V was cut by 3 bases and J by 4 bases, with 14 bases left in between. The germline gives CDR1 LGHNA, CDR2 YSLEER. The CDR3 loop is CASSHVPTVPDTQYF. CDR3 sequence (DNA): TGCGCCAGCAGCCACGTCCCAACCGTCCCAGATACGCAGTATTTT.

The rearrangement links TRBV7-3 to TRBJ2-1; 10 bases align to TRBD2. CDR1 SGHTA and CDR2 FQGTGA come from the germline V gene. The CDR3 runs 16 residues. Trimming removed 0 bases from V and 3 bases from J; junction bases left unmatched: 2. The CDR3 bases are TGTGCCAGCAGCTTAACTAGCGGGGGGTACTACAATGAGCAGTTCTTC. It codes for CASSLTSGGYYNEQFF. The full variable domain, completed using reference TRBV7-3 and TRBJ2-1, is GAGVSQTPSNKVTEKGKYVELRCDPISGHTALYWYRQSLGQGPEFLIYFQGTGAADDSGLPNDRFFAVRPEGSVSTLKIQRTERGDSAVYLCASSLTSGGYYNEQFFGPGTRLTVL.

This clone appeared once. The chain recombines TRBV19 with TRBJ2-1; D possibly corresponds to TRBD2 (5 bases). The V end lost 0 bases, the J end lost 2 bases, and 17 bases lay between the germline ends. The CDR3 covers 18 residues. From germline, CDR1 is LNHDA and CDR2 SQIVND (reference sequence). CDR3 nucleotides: TGTGCCAGTAGTATAGATCTCCTCACTAGACCGCCCTACAATGAGCAGTTCTTC. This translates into CASSIDLLTRPPYNEQFF.

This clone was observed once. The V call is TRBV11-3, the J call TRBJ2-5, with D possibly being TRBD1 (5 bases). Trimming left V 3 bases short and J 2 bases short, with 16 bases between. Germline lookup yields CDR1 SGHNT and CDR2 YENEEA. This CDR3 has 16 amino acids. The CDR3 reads CASSFLQTRQQETQYF. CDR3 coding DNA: TGTGCCAGCAGCTTTTTACAGACGCGACAGCAAGAGACCCAGTACTTC.

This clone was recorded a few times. CDR3 region: CASSESSGGTGMSTEAFF. The CDR3 DNA follows: TGCGCCAGCAGTGAGTCGAGTGGGGGGACAGGGATGAGCACTGAAGCTTTCTTT. This chain joins TRBV10-1 and TRBJ1-1; TRBD1 agrees at 9 bases. Germline V lookup: CDR1 WNHNN, CDR2 SYGVQD (reference sequence). V lost 0 bases, J lost 4 bases, and 12 bases stayed unmatched. The CDR3 length is 18 residues.

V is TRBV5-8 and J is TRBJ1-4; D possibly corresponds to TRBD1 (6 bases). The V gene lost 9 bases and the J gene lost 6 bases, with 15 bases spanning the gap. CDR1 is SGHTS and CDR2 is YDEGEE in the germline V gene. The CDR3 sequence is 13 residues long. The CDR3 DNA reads TGTGCCACGCCCGGGGGGCAAGATGAAAAACTGTTTTTT. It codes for CATPGGQDEKLFF.

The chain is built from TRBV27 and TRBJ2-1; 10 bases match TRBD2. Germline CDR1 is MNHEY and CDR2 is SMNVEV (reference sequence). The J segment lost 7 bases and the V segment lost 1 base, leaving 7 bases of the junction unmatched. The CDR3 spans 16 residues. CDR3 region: CASSLYASGGRNEQFF. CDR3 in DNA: TGTGCCAGCAGTTTATACGCTAGCGGGGGTAGAAATGAGCAGTTCTTC.

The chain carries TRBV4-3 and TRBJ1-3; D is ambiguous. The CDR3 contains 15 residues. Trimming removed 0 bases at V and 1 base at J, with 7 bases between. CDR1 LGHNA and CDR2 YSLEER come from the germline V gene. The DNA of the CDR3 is TGCGCCAGCAGCCAAGATACGGGGTCTGGAAACACCATATATTTT. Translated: CASSQDTGSGNTIYF.

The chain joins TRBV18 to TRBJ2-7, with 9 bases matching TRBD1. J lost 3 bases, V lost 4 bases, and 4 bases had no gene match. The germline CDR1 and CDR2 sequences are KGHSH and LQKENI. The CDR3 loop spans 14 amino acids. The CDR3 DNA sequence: TGTGCCAGCTCACAACAGGGGGCCGTCTACGAGCAGTACTTC. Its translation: CASSQQGAVYEQYF.

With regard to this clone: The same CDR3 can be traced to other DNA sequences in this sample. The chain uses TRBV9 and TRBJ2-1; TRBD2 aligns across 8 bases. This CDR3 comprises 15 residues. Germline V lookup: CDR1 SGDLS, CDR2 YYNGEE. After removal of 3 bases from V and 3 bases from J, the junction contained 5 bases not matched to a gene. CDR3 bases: TGTGCCAGCAGCGCTGGGACTAGTGGCTACAATGAGCAGTTCTTC. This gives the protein CASSAGTSGYNEQFF. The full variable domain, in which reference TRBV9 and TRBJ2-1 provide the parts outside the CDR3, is DSGVTQTPKHLITATGQRVTLRCSPRSGDLSVYWYQQSLDQGLQFLIQYYNGEERAKGNILERFSAQQFPDLHSELNLSSLELGDSALYFCASSAGTSGYNEQFFGPGTRLTVL.

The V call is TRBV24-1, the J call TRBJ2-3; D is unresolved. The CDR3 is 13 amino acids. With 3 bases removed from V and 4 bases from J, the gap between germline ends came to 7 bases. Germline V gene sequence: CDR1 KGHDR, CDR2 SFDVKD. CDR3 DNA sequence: TGTGCCACCAGTGATCTAGTAGCAGATACGCAGTATTTT. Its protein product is CATSDLVADTQYF.

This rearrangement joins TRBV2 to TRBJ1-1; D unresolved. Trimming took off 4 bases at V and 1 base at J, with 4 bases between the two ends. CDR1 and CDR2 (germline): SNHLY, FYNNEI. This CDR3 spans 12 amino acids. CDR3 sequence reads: CASSAENTEAFF. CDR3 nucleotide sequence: TGTGCCAGCAGTGCTGAGAACACTGAAGCTTTCTTT. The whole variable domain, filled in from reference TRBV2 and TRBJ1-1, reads EPEVTQTPSHQVTQMGQEVILRCVPISNHLYFYWYRQILGQKVEFLVSFYNNEISEKSEIFDDQFSVERPDGSNFTLKIRSTKLEDSAMYFCASSAENTEAFFGQGTRLTVV.

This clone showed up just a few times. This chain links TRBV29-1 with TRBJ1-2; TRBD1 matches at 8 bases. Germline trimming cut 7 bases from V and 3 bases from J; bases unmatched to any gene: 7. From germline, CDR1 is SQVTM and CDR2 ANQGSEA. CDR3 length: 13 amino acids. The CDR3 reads CSGKTGADYGYTF. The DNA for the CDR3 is TGCAGCGGGAAGACAGGGGCGGACTATGGCTACACCTTC. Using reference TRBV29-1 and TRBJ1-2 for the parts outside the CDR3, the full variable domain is SAVISQKPSRDICQRGTSLTIQCQVDSQVTMMFWYRQQPGQSLTLIATANQGSEATYESGFVIDKFPISRPNLTFSTLTVSNMSPEDSSIYLCSGKTGADYGYTFGSGTRLTVV.

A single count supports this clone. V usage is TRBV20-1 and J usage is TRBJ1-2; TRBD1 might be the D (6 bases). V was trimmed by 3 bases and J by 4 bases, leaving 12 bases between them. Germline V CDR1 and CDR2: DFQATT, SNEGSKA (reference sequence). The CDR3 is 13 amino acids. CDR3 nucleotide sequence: TGCAGTGCTAGTCCTACAGGGACCTATGGCTACACCTTC. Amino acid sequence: CSASPTGTYGYTF.

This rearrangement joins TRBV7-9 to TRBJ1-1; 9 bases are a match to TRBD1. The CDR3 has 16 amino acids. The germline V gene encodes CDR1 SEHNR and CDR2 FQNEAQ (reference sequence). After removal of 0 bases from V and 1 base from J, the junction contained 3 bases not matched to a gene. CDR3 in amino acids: CASSLAQGAPNTEAFF. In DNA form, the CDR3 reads TGTGCCAGCAGCTTAGCACAGGGGGCCCCGAACACTGAAGCTTTCTTT.

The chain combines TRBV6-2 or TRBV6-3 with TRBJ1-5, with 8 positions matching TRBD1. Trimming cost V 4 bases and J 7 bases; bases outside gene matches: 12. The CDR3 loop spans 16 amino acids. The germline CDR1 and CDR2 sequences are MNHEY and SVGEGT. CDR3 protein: CASSSIDHDRGQPQHF. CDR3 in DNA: TGTGCCAGCAGTTCGATCGATCATGACAGGGGACAGCCCCAGCATTTT.

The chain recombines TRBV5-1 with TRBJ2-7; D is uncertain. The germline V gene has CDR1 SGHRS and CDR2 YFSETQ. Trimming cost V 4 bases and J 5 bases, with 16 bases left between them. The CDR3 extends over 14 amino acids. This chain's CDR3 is CASSRNLQSNEQYF. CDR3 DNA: TGCGCCAGCAGCCGTAACCTACAATCGAACGAGCAGTACTTC.

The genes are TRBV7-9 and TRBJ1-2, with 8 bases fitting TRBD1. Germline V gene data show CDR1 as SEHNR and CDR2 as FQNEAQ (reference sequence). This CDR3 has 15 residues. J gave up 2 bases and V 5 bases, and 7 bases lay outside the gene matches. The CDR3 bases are TGTGCCAGCAGCGATATCACAGGGGGAAACTATGGCTACACCTTC. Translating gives CASSDITGGNYGYTF.